This passage covers 17 T cell receptor beta chains from one sample sequenced in a study of T cells in Graves' hyperthyroidism and ophthalmopathy. Amplified TCR beta CDR3 regions came from RNA transcripts. First-round RT-PCR targeting the TCR CDR3 was performed with the HTBI primer set. TCRdb passed the multiplex PCR reads through MiXCR, listing each CDR3 protein once. The top ten clones hold over 45% of a sample with 300,000 or so distinct CDR3 sequences, over 20% of them seen once. Sequencing was done on a sample of blood. Receptor source: a woman aged 45-65 years with Graves' hyperthyroidism.

This clonotype has just a few counts. This chain links TRBV7-9 with TRBJ2-2, with D perhaps TRBD2 (5 bases). Germline assignment: CDR1 SEHNR and CDR2 FQNEAQ (reference sequence). Trimming shortened V by 5 bases and J by 3 bases, and 10 bases separated the two germline ends. This CDR3 has 14 amino acids. The CDR3 DNA sequence: TGTGCCAGCAGCGCCACGGGGTACACCGGGGAGCTGTTTTTT. This codes for CASSATGYTGELFF. Drawing the rest from reference TRBV7-9 and TRBJ2-2, the complete variable domain is DTGVSQNPRHKITKRGQNVTFRCDPISEHNRLYWYRQTLGQGPEFLTYFQNEAQLEKSRLLSDRFSAERPKGSFSTLEIQRTEQGDSAMYLCASSATGYTGELFFGEGSRLTVL.

This clonotype was observed at least ten times. This chain connects TRBV30 to TRBJ2-5, with 9 bases fitting TRBD2. Germline V CDR1 and CDR2: GTSNPN, SVGIG (reference sequence). CDR3 length: 13 residues. V lost 4 bases and J lost 5; bases outside the gene matches: 5. CDR3 region: CAWTSGGRETQYF. DNA of the CDR3: TGTGCCTGGACCAGCGGGGGGCGGGAGACCCAGTACTTC. Together with reference TRBV30 and TRBJ2-5, the CDR3 gives the full variable domain: SQTIHQWPATLVQPVGSPLSLECTVEGTSNPNLYWYRQAAGRGLQLLFYSVGIGQISSEVPQNLSASRPQDRQFILSSKKLLLSDSGFYLCAWTSGGRETQYFGPGTRLLVL.

CDR3 amino acids: CASSIGGQLNTGELFF. CDR3 coding DNA: TGTGCCAGTAGTATCGGGGGACAGTTGAACACCGGGGAGCTGTTTTTT. The chain is built from TRBV19 and TRBJ2-2, with a possible D match to TRBD1 (7 bases). Germline V gene data show CDR1 as LNHDA and CDR2 as SQIVND (reference sequence). This CDR3 comprises 16 residues. V lost 3 bases and J 1 base, leaving 12 bases between the germline ends.

The V call is TRBV5-5, the J call TRBJ1-2, with 11 nucleotides matching TRBD1. V lost 6 bases, J lost 7 bases, and 11 bases stayed unmatched. The CDR3 runs to 15 residues. The germline CDR1 and CDR2 sequences are SGHKS and YYEKEE (reference sequence). Here the CDR3 DNA reads TGTGCCAGCAACTCGGTGGGGACAGGGGGAGGTGGCTACACCTTC. Protein: CASNSVGTGGGGYTF.

This clonotype was seen only a few times. This chain joins TRBV9 and TRBJ2-1; perhaps TRBD2 as D (6 bases). Trimming shortened V by 0 bases and J by 6 bases, and 13 bases separated the two germline ends. CDR3 length equals 15 residues. Germline V gives CDR1 SGDLS, CDR2 YYNGEE. This CDR3 is CASSVGGAGGNEQFF. The DNA of the CDR3 is TGTGCCAGCAGCGTAGGCGGGGCAGGCGGCAATGAGCAGTTCTTC. Complete variable domain (other parts from reference TRBV9 and TRBJ2-1): DSGVTQTPKHLITATGQRVTLRCSPRSGDLSVYWYQQSLDQGLQFLIQYYNGEERAKGNILERFSAQQFPDLHSELNLSSLELGDSALYFCASSVGGAGGNEQFFGPGTRLTVL.

The chain employs TRBV5-1 and TRBJ2-1; D is unclear. Germline CDR1 and CDR2: SGHRS and YFSETQ. Trimming cost V 1 base and J 9 bases, with 11 bases left between them. The CDR3 covers 13 residues. CDR3 bases: TGCGCCAGCAGCTTGAAGGGTCAAGGTGAGCAGTTCTTC. Protein sequence: CASSLKGQGEQFF.

This clonotype was detected ten times or more. V and J are TRBV3-1 and TRBJ2-2, with a tentative D call TRBD1 (6 bases). With 3 bases removed from V and 7 bases from J, the gap between germline ends came to 15 bases. The CDR3 loop spans 15 amino acids. CDR1 is LGHDT and CDR2 is YNNKEL in the germline V gene (reference sequence). In nucleotides, the CDR3 is TGTGCCAGCAGCCAGGGGCAGGGGAGTAACGGGGAGCTGTTTTTT. Amino acids: CASSQGQGSNGELFF.

CDR3 region: CSATHTTGTGYGYTF. CDR3 DNA sequence: TGCAGTGCTACGCACACCACCGGGACAGGATATGGCTACACCTTC. The chain uses TRBV20-1 and TRBJ1-2, with TRBD1 matching over 8 bases. This CDR3 contains 15 residues. Germline loops: CDR1 DFQATT, CDR2 SNEGSKA (reference sequence). V shed 4 bases, J shed 5 bases, and the junction held 12 bases outside the gene matches.

This clonotype was counted many times. The chain employs TRBV27 and TRBJ2-1; the match to TRBD2 covers 12 bases. Germline CDR1 MNHEY, CDR2 SMNVEV (reference sequence). The CDR3 extends over 16 amino acids. The trim removed 4 bases at V and 6 bases at J, leaving 7 bases unmatched. CDR3 region: CASSSPLAGGINEQFF. The CDR3 bases are TGTGCCAGCAGTTCCCCCCTAGCGGGGGGGATCAATGAGCAGTTCTTC.

This clonotype occurred many times. The V gene is TRBV2, the J gene TRBJ2-2; no definite D call. The CDR3 extends over 13 amino acids. The V gene's germline CDR1 is SNHLY and CDR2 FYNNEI. Trimming took 4 bases from V and 5 from J, leaving 8 bases between them. CDR3 sequence (DNA): TGTGCCAGCAGTGTGACCCGGACCGGGGAGCTGTTTTTT. Residues: CASSVTRTGELFF.

The table lists this clonotype with many counts. The chain joins TRBV11-3 to TRBJ1-1; D unclear. This CDR3 spans 11 amino acids. V dropped 5 bases and J dropped 4 bases, with 5 bases sitting between them. Germline CDR1 and CDR2: SGHNT and YENEEA. CDR3 nucleotide sequence: TGTGCCAGCAGCGCGGGCACTGAAGCTTTCTTT. Protein: CASSAGTEAFF.

This clonotype occurred many times. The chain recombines TRBV6-1 with TRBJ1-1; no definite D call. Germline loops: CDR1 MNHNS, CDR2 SASEGT. The V end lost 6 bases, the J end lost 3 bases, and 14 bases lay between the germline ends. The CDR3 runs to 14 residues. The CDR3 DNA reads as TGTGCCAGCAGCGATGAGGGTAGGGACACTGAAGCTTTCTTT. Translation gives CASSDEGRDTEAFF.

This clonotype has a count of ten or more. This chain uses TRBV20-1 with TRBJ2-1; no firm D call. With 1 base removed from V and 5 bases from J, the gap between germline ends came to 6 bases. The CDR3 contains 12 residues. Germline CDR1 is DFQATT and CDR2 is SNEGSKA (reference sequence). CDR3 DNA: TGCAGTGCTAGAGGGAGCCACAATGAGCAGTTCTTC. It is translated as CSARGSHNEQFF.

The chain carries TRBV9 and TRBJ2-3; maybe TRBD1 (6 bases). Trimming pared 1 base from V and 4 bases from J, leaving 10 bases between. The germline V gene encodes CDR1 SGDLS and CDR2 YYNGEE. The CDR3 sequence is 14 residues long. The CDR3 sequence: CASSVRGSPDTQYF. The CDR3 DNA sequence: TGTGCCAGCAGCGTAAGGGGGAGCCCAGATACGCAGTATTTT.

At least ten counts were recorded for this clonotype. J is TRBJ2-7 and V is TRBV5-1, with 11 bases lining up with TRBD1. The CDR3 length is 15 residues. The V gene's germline CDR1 is SGHRS and CDR2 YFSETQ. The V segment lost 4 bases and the J segment 2 bases; nucleotides outside the gene matches: 5. The CDR3 sequence is CASSDRTGGPYEQYF. The CDR3 DNA sequence: TGCGCCAGCAGCGATCGGACAGGGGGCCCCTACGAGCAGTACTTC.

This clonotype was detected many times. CDR3 in amino acids: CASSLVNLANNEQFF. The CDR3 DNA reads TGTGCCAGCAGCTTAGTGAATCTTGCTAACAATGAGCAGTTCTTC. This sequence joins TRBV7-8 and TRBJ2-1; D is unclear. The CDR3 has 15 amino acids. Germline V gene lookup returns CDR1 SGHVS and CDR2 FQNEAQ. The V end lost 1 base, the J end lost 5 bases, and 12 bases lay between the germline ends.

V usage is TRBV5-5 and J usage is TRBJ1-4; a possible D gene is TRBD1 (5 bases). Per germline, CDR1 SGHKS and CDR2 YYEKEE (reference sequence). Trimming removed 4 bases at V and 5 bases at J, with 12 bases between. The CDR3 totals 14 residues. CDR3 protein: CASSLGRKNEKLFF. The CDR3 DNA sequence: TGTGCCAGCAGCCTGGGACGGAAAAATGAAAAACTGTTTTTT.